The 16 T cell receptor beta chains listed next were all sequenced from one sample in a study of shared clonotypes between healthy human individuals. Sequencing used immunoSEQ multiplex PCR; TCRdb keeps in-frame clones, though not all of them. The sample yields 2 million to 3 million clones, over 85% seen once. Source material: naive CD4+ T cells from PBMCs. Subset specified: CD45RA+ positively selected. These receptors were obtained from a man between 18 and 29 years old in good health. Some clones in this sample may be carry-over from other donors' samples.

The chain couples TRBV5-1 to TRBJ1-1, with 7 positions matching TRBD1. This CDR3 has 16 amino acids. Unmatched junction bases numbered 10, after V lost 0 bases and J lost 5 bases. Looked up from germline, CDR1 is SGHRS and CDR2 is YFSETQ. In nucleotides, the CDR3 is TGCGCCAGCAGCTTGGCGGGCACGGTCAGGGGGACTGAAGCTTTCTTT. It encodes CASSLAGTVRGTEAFF.

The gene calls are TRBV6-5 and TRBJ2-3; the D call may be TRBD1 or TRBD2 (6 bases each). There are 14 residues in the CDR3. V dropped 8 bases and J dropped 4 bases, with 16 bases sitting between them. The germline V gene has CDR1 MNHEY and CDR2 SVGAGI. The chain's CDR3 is CASGGPISADTQYF. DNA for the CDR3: TGTGCCAGCGGGGGGCCAATTAGCGCAGATACGCAGTATTTT.

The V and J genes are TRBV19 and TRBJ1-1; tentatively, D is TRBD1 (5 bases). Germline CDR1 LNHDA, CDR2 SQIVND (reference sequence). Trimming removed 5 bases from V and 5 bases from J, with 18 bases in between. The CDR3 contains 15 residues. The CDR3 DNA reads TGTGCCAGTAGTCCCGGAGCCCGTCGGGGGACTGAAGCTTTCTTT. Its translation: CASSPGARRGTEAFF.

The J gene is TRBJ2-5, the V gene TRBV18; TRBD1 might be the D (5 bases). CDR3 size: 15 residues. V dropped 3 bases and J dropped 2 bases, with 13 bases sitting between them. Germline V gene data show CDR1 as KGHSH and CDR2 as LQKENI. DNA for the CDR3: TGTGCCAGCTCACCCCAAGCCACAGGTCAAGAGACCCAGTACTTC. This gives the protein CASSPQATGQETQYF.

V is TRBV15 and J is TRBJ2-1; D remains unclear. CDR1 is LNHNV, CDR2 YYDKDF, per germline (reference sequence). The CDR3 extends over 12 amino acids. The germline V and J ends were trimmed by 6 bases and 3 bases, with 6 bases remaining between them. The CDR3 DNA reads TGTGCCACCAGTGCCGGCTACAATGAGCAGTTCTTC. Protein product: CATSAGYNEQFF.

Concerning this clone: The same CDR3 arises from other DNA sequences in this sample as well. The chain's CDR3 is CASSVVGTGYNEQFF. As DNA, the CDR3 is TGTGCCAGCAGCGTAGTAGGGACAGGCTACAATGAGCAGTTCTTC. The chain employs TRBV9 and TRBJ2-1; 8 bases agree with TRBD1. The CDR3 loop spans 15 amino acids. After removal of 0 bases from V and 3 bases from J, the junction contained 2 bases not matched to a gene. Germline CDR1 is SGDLS and CDR2 is YYNGEE.

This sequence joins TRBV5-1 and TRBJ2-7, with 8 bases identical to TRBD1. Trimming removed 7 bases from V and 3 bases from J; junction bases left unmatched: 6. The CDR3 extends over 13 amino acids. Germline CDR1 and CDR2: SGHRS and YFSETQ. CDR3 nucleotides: TGCGCCAGCGGGCAGGGGGCTGGCTACGAGCAGTACTTC. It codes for CASGQGAGYEQYF.

Here the CDR3 reads CASSAQGYEQYF. CDR3 in DNA: TGCGCCAGCAGTGCGCAGGGGTACGAGCAGTACTTC. The V and J genes are TRBV10-2 and TRBJ2-7; a possible D gene is TRBD1 (6 bases). From germline, CDR1 is WSHSY and CDR2 SAAADI. Trimming took off 4 bases at V and 4 bases at J, with 8 bases between the two ends. The CDR3 is made up of 12 amino acids.

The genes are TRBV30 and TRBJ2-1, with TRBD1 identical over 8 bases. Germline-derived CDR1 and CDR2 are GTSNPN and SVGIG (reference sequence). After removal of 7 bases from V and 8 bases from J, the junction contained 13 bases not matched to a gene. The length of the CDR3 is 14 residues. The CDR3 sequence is CASQRTGPWDEQFF. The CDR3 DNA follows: TGTGCCTCGCAGCGGACAGGGCCTTGGGATGAGCAGTTCTTC.

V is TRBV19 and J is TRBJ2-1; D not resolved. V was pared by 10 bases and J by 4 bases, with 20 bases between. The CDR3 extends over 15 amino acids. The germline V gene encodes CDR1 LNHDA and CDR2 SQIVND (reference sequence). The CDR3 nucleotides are TGTGCCACCGCCCATCGGGTAGAAATATACAATGAGCAGTTCTTC. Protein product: CATAHRVEIYNEQFF.

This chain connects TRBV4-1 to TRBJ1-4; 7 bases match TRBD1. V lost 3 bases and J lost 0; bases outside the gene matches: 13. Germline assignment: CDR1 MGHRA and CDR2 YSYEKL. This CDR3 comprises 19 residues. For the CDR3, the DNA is TGCGCCAGCAGCCATTACGGGACAGCAATCTTTGCAACTAATGAAAAACTGTTTTTT. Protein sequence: CASSHYGTAIFATNEKLFF.

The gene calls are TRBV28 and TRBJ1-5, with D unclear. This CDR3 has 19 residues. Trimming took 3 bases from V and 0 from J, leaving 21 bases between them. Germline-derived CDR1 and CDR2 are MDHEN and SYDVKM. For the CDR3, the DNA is TGTGCCAGCAGTTTGCCGCCAGGAGGCTTTTCCCATAGCAATCAGCCCCAGCATTTT. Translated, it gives CASSLPPGGFSHSNQPQHF.

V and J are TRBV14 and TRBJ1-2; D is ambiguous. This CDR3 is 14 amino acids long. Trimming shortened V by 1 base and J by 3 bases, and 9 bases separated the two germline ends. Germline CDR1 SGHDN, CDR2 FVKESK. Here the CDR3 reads CASSQAGLHYGYTF. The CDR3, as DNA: TGTGCCAGCAGCCAAGCTGGGTTGCACTATGGCTACACCTTC.

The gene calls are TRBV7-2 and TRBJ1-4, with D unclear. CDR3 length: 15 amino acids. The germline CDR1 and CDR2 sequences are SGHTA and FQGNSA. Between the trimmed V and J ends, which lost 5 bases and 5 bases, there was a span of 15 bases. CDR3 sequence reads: CASSPVRVWNEKLFF. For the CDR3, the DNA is TGTGCCAGCAGCCCAGTCCGGGTTTGGAATGAAAAACTGTTTTTT.

The CDR3, as DNA: TGTGCCAGCACCCCACAGGGCGGGGAGCTGTTTTTT. It codes for CASTPQGGELFF. This chain uses TRBV6-5 with TRBJ2-2; D may be TRBD1 (6 bases). CDR3 size: 12 residues. Trimming took 7 bases from V and 7 from J, leaving 10 bases between them. From germline, CDR1 is MNHEY and CDR2 SVGAGI.

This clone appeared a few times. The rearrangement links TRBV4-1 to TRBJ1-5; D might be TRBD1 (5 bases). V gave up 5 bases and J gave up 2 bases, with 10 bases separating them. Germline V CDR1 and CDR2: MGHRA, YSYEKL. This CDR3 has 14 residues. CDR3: CASSYGGGNQPQHF. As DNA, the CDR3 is TGCGCCAGCAGCTACGGGGGGGGCAATCAGCCCCAGCATTTT.